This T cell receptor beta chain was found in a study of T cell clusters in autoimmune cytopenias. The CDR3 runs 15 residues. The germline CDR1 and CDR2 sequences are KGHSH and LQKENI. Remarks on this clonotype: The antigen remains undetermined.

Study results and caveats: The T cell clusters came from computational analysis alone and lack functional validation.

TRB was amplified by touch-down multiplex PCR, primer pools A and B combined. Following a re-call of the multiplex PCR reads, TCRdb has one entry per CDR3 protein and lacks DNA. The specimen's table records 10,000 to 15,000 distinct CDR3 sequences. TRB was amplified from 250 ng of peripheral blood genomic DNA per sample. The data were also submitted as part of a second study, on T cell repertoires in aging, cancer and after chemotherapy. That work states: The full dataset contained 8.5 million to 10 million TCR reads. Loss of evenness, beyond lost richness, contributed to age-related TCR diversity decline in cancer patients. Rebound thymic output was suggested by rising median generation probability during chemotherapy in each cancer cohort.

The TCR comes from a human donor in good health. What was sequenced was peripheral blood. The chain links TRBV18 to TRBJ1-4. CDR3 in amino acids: CASSPGAGVGEKLFF.